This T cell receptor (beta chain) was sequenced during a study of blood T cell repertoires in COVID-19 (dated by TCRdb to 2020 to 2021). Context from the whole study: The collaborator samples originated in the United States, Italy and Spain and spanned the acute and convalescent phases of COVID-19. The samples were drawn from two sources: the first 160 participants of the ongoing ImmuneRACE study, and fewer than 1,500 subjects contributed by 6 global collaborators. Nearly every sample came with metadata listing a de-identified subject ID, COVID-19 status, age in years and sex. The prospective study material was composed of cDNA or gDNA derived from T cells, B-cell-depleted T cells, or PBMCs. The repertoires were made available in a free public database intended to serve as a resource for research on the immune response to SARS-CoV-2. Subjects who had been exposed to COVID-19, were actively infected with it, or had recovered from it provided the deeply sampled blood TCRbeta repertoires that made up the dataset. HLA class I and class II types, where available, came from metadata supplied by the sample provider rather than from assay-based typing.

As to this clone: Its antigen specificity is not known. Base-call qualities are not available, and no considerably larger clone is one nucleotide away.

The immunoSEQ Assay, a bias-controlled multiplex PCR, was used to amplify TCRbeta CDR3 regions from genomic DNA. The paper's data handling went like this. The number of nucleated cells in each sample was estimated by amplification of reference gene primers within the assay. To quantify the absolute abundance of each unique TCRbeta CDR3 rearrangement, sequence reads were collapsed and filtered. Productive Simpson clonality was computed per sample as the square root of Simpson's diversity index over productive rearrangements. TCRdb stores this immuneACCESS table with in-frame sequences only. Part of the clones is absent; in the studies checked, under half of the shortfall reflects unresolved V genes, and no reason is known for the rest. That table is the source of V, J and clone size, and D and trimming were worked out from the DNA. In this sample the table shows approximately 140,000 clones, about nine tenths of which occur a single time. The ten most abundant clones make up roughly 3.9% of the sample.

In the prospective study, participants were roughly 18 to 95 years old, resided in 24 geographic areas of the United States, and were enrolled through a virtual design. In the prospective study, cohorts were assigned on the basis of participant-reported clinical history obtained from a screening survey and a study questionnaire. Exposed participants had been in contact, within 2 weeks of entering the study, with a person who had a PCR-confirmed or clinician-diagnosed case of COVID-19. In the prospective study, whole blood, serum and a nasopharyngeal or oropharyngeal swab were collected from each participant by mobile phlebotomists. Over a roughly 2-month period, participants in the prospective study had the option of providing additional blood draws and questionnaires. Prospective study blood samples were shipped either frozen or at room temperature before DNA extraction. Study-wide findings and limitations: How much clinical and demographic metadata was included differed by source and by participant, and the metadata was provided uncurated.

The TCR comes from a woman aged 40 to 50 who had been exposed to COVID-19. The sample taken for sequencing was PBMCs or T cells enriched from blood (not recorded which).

The encoded CDR3 is CASSMGDRGLPGELFF. The nucleotide sequence reads TGTGCCAGTAGTATGGGGGACAGGGGGCTCCCCGGGGAGCTGTTTTTT. The rearranged chain carries TRBV19 and TRBJ2-2; the central 12 bases match TRBD1. CDR1 and CDR2 are drawn from the germline V gene (reference sequence): LNHDA, SQIVND. The CDR3 spans 16 residues, from the cysteine through the phenylalanine. Kept here is only the CDR3 DNA, which spans 48 bases and is read in frame from base 1. After removal of 3 bases from V and 6 bases from J, the junction retains 5 bases not matched to a gene.